The sequence of this T cell receptor (beta chain) was determined in a study of radiotherapy plus CTLA-4 blockade in lung cancer. The overall study: Among all patients, approximately 17% showed objective responses, while about 31% had disease control. Findings and caveats of the study: According to reports, early shifts in blood T cell clones, alongside interferon-beta, forecast response most accurately.

V shed 8 bases and J shed 8 bases, with 9 bases lying between them. The CDR3 loop spans 10 amino acids. Germline V gene data show CDR1 as SNHLY and CDR2 as FYNNEI. Clones were read by immunoSEQ multiplex PCR, and TCRdb kept only the in-frame ones, dropping some. The table has about 97,000 clones, 60% to 75% seen once; the top ten hold 2.5% to 3.5%. Worth noting for this clone: What it binds is unknown.

Here the sequenced sample was peripheral blood, taken from a patient treated with radiotherapy plus ipilimumab. The receptor's source is a human donor with non-small cell lung cancer who had a partial response to radiotherapy plus ipilimumab. Some clones in this sample may be carry-over from other donors' samples. The chain has TRBV2 and TRBJ1-2, with D unclear. Here the CDR3 reads CASRRSGYTF. The CDR3 nucleotides are TGTGCCAGCCGGAGGTCCGGCTACACCTTC.